These 11 T cell receptor beta chains were all obtained from the same sample, sequenced in a study of T cells after posttransplantation cyclophosphamide. A marrow graft followed busulfan-fludarabine conditioning, with cyclophosphamide on days +3 and +4. Here immunoSEQ multiplex PCR was the method, and the copy in TCRdb shows in-frame clones only, minus some. The data show approximately 870 clones, roughly 64% seen once. The sample consisted of CD8+ T cells sorted from PBMCs, taken 84 days after allogeneic stem cell transplant with posttransplant cyclophosphamide. All receptors come from a male patient aged 25-45 years who received an allogeneic stem cell transplant from a related donor, was CMV-positive, and had no GVHD. A subset of T cells may come from the graft donor.

This clone was counted only a few times. The chain has TRBV28 and TRBJ1-5; D call uncertain. CDR1 is MDHEN and CDR2 is SYDVKM in the germline V gene. This CDR3 has 15 residues. With 5 bases removed from V and 9 bases from J, the gap between germline ends came to 20 bases. The CDR3 is CASSPPLEAPRPQHF. The CDR3 region has the DNA TGTGCCAGCAGTCCCCCCCTCGAGGCCCCGCGGCCCCAGCATTTT. The full variable domain, in which reference TRBV28 and TRBJ1-5 provide the parts outside the CDR3, is DVKVTQSSRYLVKRTGEKVFLECVQDMDHENMFWYRQDPGLGLRLIYFSYDVKMKEKGDIPEGYSVSREKKERFSLILESASTNQTSMYLCASSPPLEAPRPQHFGDGTRLSIL.

The chain has TRBV21-1 and TRBJ1-2; TRBD1, the table's D call, lacks a check against the DNA. TRBV21-1 is listed as a pseudogene. The CDR3 totals 14 residues. CDR3 sequence (DNA): TGTGCCAGCAGCAAGTCAGGGGTACACTATGGCTACACCTTC. It yields the protein CASSKSGVHYGYTF.

V and J are TRBV19 and TRBJ2-7, with TRBD1 matching 10 bases. Germline values: CDR1 LNHDA, CDR2 SQIVND (reference sequence). CDR3 length: 15 residues. The junction had 6 bases not matched to a gene; V was cut back by 5 bases and J by 2 bases. CDR3 DNA sequence: TGTGCCAGTAGTCTCTGGACAGGGGGGGCCTACGAGCAGTACTTC. It codes for CASSLWTGGAYEQYF. Complete variable domain (other parts from reference TRBV19 and TRBJ2-7): DGGITQSPKYLFRKEGQNVTLSCEQNLNHDAMYWYRQDPGQGLRLIYYSQIVNDFQKGDIAEGYSVSREKKESFPLTVTSAQKNPTAFYLCASSLWTGGAYEQYFGPGTRLTVT.

This clone was picked up a small number of times. V usage is TRBV7-3 and J usage is TRBJ2-1; 7 bases are shared with TRBD1. CDR3 length: 12 amino acids. V trimming: 6 bases; J trimming: 11 bases; junction bases outside the gene matches: 7. Germline CDR1 is SGHTA and CDR2 is FQGTGA. CDR3 in DNA: TGTGCCAGCAGTGCGACAGGGATGAAGCAGTTCTTC. It translates to CASSATGMKQFF.

This chain links TRBV2 with TRBJ2-5, with D possibly matching TRBD1 (5 bases). Per germline, CDR1 SNHLY and CDR2 FYNNEI. The CDR3 totals 14 residues. The germline V and J ends were trimmed by 3 bases and 0 bases, with 8 bases remaining between them. The CDR3: CASSEGPDQETQYF. The CDR3 region has the DNA TGTGCCAGCAGTGAGGGGCCAGACCAAGAGACCCAGTACTTC. Supplemented by reference TRBV2 and TRBJ2-5, the full variable domain reads EPEVTQTPSHQVTQMGQEVILRCVPISNHLYFYWYRQILGQKVEFLVSFYNNEISEKSEIFDDQFSVERPDGSNFTLKIRSTKLEDSAMYFCASSEGPDQETQYFGPGTRLLVL.

This sequence joins TRBV15 and TRBJ2-5; D ambiguous. Trimming took off 1 base at V and 2 bases at J, with 17 bases between the two ends. Germline assignment: CDR1 LNHNV and CDR2 YYDKDF (reference sequence). The CDR3 sequence is 17 residues long. This CDR3 reads CATSRVPISGRQETQYF. DNA of the CDR3: TGTGCCACCAGCAGAGTTCCAATTTCGGGTCGACAAGAGACCCAGTACTTC. The whole variable domain, remainder taken from reference TRBV15 and TRBJ2-5, is DAMVIQNPRYQVTQFGKPVTLSCSQTLNHNVMYWYQQKSSQAPKLLFHYYDKDFNNEADTPDNFQSRRPNTSFCFLDIRSPGLGDTAMYLCATSRVPISGRQETQYFGPGTRLLVL.

V and J are TRBV28 and TRBJ2-7; TRBD2 aligns across 10 bases. V shed 5 bases, J shed 5 bases, and the junction held 9 bases outside the gene matches. This CDR3 contains 15 residues. Germline lookup yields CDR1 MDHEN and CDR2 SYDVKM. The CDR3 coding sequence is TGTGCCAGCAGTCTAGGGGCTAGCGGGAGAGACGAGCAGTACTTC. Its translation is CASSLGASGRDEQYF.

The chain has TRBV27 and TRBJ2-1, with D perhaps TRBD2 (6 bases). V lost 2 bases and J lost 8, with 13 bases in between. This CDR3 is built from 14 residues. Looked up from germline, CDR1 is MNHEY and CDR2 is SMNVEV (reference sequence). As DNA, the CDR3 is TGTGCCAGCAGTTTAGTGGGAGGTGGGGATGAGCAGTTCTTC. Translated, it gives CASSLVGGGDEQFF.

V and J are TRBV7-3 and TRBJ2-5; TRBD2 aligns across 7 bases. This CDR3 has 14 amino acids. The germline gives CDR1 SGHTA, CDR2 FQGTGA. The V segment lost 5 bases and the J segment 1 base; nucleotides outside the gene matches: 4. CDR3 in amino acids: CASSHTGGQETQYF. Written as DNA, the CDR3 is TGTGCCAGCAGCCACACGGGGGGCCAAGAGACCCAGTACTTC.

This clone occurred a few times. The chain carries TRBV1 and TRBJ1-1; TRBD1, the table's D call, lacks a check against the DNA. TRBV1 is marked as a pseudogene. The CDR3 is made up of 16 amino acids. The DNA for the CDR3 is TGCACCAGCAGCCACCTCCAGGACAGGGAGGGCACTGAAGCTTTCTTT. This sequence encodes CTSSHLQDREGTEAFF.

The chain links TRBV5-1 to TRBJ1-4, with unresolved D. Germline values: CDR1 SGHRS, CDR2 YFSETQ. Deletions cut 1 base from V and 5 bases from J, with 3 bases between. The CDR3 loop spans 12 amino acids. CDR3 sequence (DNA): TGCGCCAGCAGCTTGTTAAATGAAAAACTGTTTTTT. This sequence encodes CASSLLNEKLFF.